This T cell receptor (beta chain) is drawn from a study of T-cell reconstitution after alpha-beta-depleted transplantation in children. Study conclusions and caveats: Some patients' high day-60 TCRbeta diversity was attributed to recipient cells surviving conditioning. T-cell numbers and diversity, one year after transplant, stemmed largely from T cells that were newly produced. By about two months after transplant, alpha-beta T cells reportedly arose from several hundred graft clones that had expanded.

At least ten counts were recorded for this clonotype. The antigen remains undetermined. The trim removed 6 bases at V and 3 bases at J, leaving 6 bases unmatched. The CDR3 is 15 residues long. Germline V gives CDR1 MNHEY, CDR2 SVGEGT. Preparation of the TCRbeta library involved a method that used unique molecular identifiers. A single record per CDR3 protein comes from TCRdb applying MiXCR to the PCR reads. The sample consists of under 250,000 distinct CDR3 sequences, 6.6% of them appearing once. This chain uses TRBV6-2 or TRBV6-3 with TRBJ2-1; 9 nucleotides match TRBD2. The material was PBMCs, obtained before TCRalphabeta/CD19-depleted stem cell transplant. This TCR was sampled from a boy between 2 and 10 years old with acute lymphoblastic leukemia, due to receive a stem cell transplant. The CDR3 nucleotides read TGTGCCAGCAGCCCTCGACTAGCGGTCTACAATGAGCAGTTCTTC. It encodes CASSPRLAVYNEQFF.